These 25 T cell receptor beta chains came from one sample sequenced in a study of graft-versus-host responses after intestinal transplantation. The table came from immunoSEQ multiplex PCR; TCRdb's copy has only in-frame clones and leaves some out. Here the sample spans about 90,000 clones, around nine tenths being singletons. What these receptors recognize is not known. The sample here was unstimulated CD4+ T cells sorted from spleen or lymph node cells, taken before intestinal transplant. These receptors came from a human donor who received an intestinal transplant.

The V gene is TRBV5-1, the J gene TRBJ2-7; TRBD2 matches at 11 bases. The CDR3 totals 15 residues. Germline CDR1 reads SGHRS; CDR2 reads YFSETQ. Trimming cost V 4 bases and J 6 bases; bases outside gene matches: 9. CDR3 in DNA: TGCGCCAGCAGCCGTGCCACTAGCGGGAGAGGCGAGCAGTACTTC. Protein: CASSRATSGRGEQYF.

The chain has TRBV5-1 and TRBJ2-2; D possibly matches TRBD1 or TRBD2 (5 bases each). Germline CDR1 reads SGHRS; CDR2 reads YFSETQ. Deletions cut 4 bases from V and 8 bases from J, with 12 bases between. CDR3 length: 13 residues. CDR3 nucleotides: TGCGCCAGCAGCCCGGGGACCCCAGGGGAGCTGTTTTTT. Translating gives CASSPGTPGELFF.

This clone was seen a few times. V usage is TRBV10-2 and J usage is TRBJ1-3, with 7 bases that match TRBD1. The CDR3 totals 14 residues. Germline CDR1 WSHSY, CDR2 SAAADI. The V gene end was trimmed by 7 bases and the J gene end by 3 bases; junction bases not matched to a gene: 6. The CDR3 is CASKGQGVGNTIYF. The CDR3 DNA reads TGCGCCAGCAAGGGCCAGGGGGTTGGAAACACCATATATTTT.

This chain connects TRBV7-9 to TRBJ1-2; D may be TRBD1 (5 bases). Germline values: CDR1 SEHNR, CDR2 FQNEAQ (reference sequence). There are 15 residues in the CDR3. The V end was cut by 3 bases, the J end by 0 bases, with 11 bases between. As DNA, the CDR3 is TGTGCCAGCAGCTTGACGGGGGGGTCTAACTATGGCTACACCTTC. This translates into CASSLTGGSNYGYTF.

This clone was recorded a few times. The genes are TRBV6-1 and TRBJ1-2; no firm D call. The V end was cut by 8 bases, the J end by 4 bases, with 17 bases between. Germline V gene data show CDR1 as MNHNS and CDR2 as SASEGT. The CDR3 consists of 14 residues. DNA of the CDR3: TGTGCCAGCCTTTGGACCAGCCCCCCCTATGGCTACACCTTC. Translating gives CASLWTSPPYGYTF.

This chain connects TRBV28 to TRBJ1-3; D uncertain. The V end lost 4 bases, the J end lost 0 bases, and 10 bases lay between the germline ends. CDR1 is MDHEN, CDR2 SYDVKM, per germline. There are 15 residues in the CDR3. For the CDR3, the DNA is TGTGCCAGCAGTTCCCCGGGCCTCTCTGGAAACACCATATATTTT. It specifies CASSSPGLSGNTIYF.

The chain links TRBV25-1 to TRBJ2-4; 8 positions agree with TRBD1. CDR1 is MGHDK and CDR2 is SYGVNS in the germline V gene. The CDR3 sequence is 17 residues long. The trim removed 4 bases at V and 0 bases at J, leaving 8 bases unmatched. Here the CDR3 reads CASSATDRVGAKNIQYF. The CDR3 bases are TGTGCCAGCAGTGCCACGGACAGGGTAGGAGCCAAAAACATTCAGTACTTC.

The chain employs TRBV5-6 and TRBJ2-7; 8 nucleotides agree with TRBD2. Germline assignment: CDR1 SGHDT and CDR2 YYEEEE. V trimming: 1 base; J trimming: 2 bases; junction bases outside the gene matches: 2. This CDR3 has 14 amino acids. CDR3 DNA: TGTGCCAGCAGCTTGCGTAGCGGGACCTACGAGCAGTACTTC. It specifies CASSLRSGTYEQYF.

The sample holds one count of this clone. This chain links TRBV19 with TRBJ2-2; no clear D gene. Germline V gene sequence: CDR1 LNHDA, CDR2 SQIVND (reference sequence). The CDR3 contains 14 residues. Trimming stripped 2 bases from V and 1 base from J, with 5 bases between. In DNA form, the CDR3 reads TGTGCCAGTAGTATACGGAAGAACACCGGGGAGCTGTTTTTT. It encodes CASSIRKNTGELFF.

This clone has just one count. J is TRBJ1-4 and V is TRBV5-6; D not resolved. The CDR3 is 14 amino acids. Trimming stripped 7 bases from V and 5 bases from J, with 15 bases between. The germline V gene encodes CDR1 SGHDT and CDR2 YYEEEE. DNA of the CDR3: TGTGCCAGCTCCAATGGGTACGAGAATGAAAAACTGTTTTTT. Translated, it gives CASSNGYENEKLFF.

This sequence joins TRBV5-4 and TRBJ1-1, with D possibly TRBD1 on 6 matching bases. Trimming pared 4 bases from V and 1 base from J, leaving 14 bases between. CDR1 and CDR2 from the germline V gene are SGHNT and YYREEE (reference sequence). The CDR3 has 15 residues. CDR3 loop: CASSPGAAANTEAFF. CDR3 sequence (DNA): TGTGCCAGCAGCCCAGGGGCAGCGGCGAACACTGAAGCTTTCTTT. The variable domain in full, with the rest retrieved from reference TRBV5-4 and TRBJ1-1, is ETGVTQSPTHLIKTRGQQVTLRCSSQSGHNTVSWYQQALGQGPQFIFQYYREEENGRGNFPPRFSGLQFPNYSSELNVNALELDDSALYLCASSPGAAANTEAFFGQGTRLTVV.

This chain uses TRBV5-1 with TRBJ2-3; 8 nucleotides line up with TRBD1. The CDR3 covers 14 residues. V lost 4 bases, J lost 6 bases, and 7 bases stayed unmatched. Germline CDR1 and CDR2: SGHRS and YFSETQ. CDR3 in DNA: TGCGCCAGCAGCGCCGGGACAGGTGGGGATACGCAGTATTTT. This codes for CASSAGTGGDTQYF. The variable domain in full, completed from reference TRBV5-1 and TRBJ2-3, reads KAGVTQTPRYLIKTRGQQVTLSCSPISGHRSVSWYQQTPGQGLQFLFEYFSETQRNKGNFPGRFSGRQFSNSRSEMNVSTLELGDSALYLCASSAGTGGDTQYFGPGTRLTVL.

The chain couples TRBV10-1 to TRBJ2-7, with D possibly TRBD1 on 5 matching bases. The CDR3 is made up of 11 amino acids. The V end was cut by 3 bases, the J end by 7 bases, with 7 bases between. The germline V gene encodes CDR1 WNHNN and CDR2 SYGVQD (reference sequence). CDR3 DNA sequence: TGCGCCAGCAGTGATGACAGAGAGCAGTACTTC. It yields the protein CASSDDREQYF.

The chain carries TRBV7-3 and TRBJ2-2; D possibly matches TRBD1 or TRBD2 (5 bases each). Trimming shortened V by 4 bases and J by 0 bases, and 12 bases separated the two germline ends. Germline lookup yields CDR1 SGHTA and CDR2 FQGTGA. The CDR3 length is 16 residues. CDR3 sequence reads: CASSSTGTANTGELFF. The CDR3 DNA sequence: TGTGCCAGCAGCTCTACCGGGACCGCGAACACCGGGGAGCTGTTTTTT.

The CDR3 loop reads CASRRDPNTGELFF. CDR3 DNA: TGCGCCAGCAGAAGGGACCCGAACACCGGGGAGCTGTTTTTT. The chain is built from TRBV10-2 and TRBJ2-2; the D call may be TRBD1 or TRBD2 (5 bases each). Germline-derived CDR1 and CDR2 are WSHSY and SAAADI. The CDR3 sequence is 14 residues long. Trimming took off 6 bases at V and 0 bases at J, with 8 bases between the two ends.

This clone was counted once. The genes are TRBV27 and TRBJ2-7, with TRBD1 matching 9 bases. The CDR3 contains 14 residues. Germline loops: CDR1 MNHEY, CDR2 SMNVEV (reference sequence). V lost 6 bases to trimming and J lost 2 bases; unmatched junction nucleotides: 5. In DNA, the CDR3 is TGTGCCAGCAGCCCGGGACAGGGCGCCTACGAGCAGTACTTC. Translation gives CASSPGQGAYEQYF.

The chain couples TRBV19 to TRBJ1-5; no clear D. CDR3 length: 14 residues. Between the trimmed V and J ends, which lost 3 bases and 4 bases, there was a span of 10 bases. The germline V gene encodes CDR1 LNHDA and CDR2 SQIVND (reference sequence). CDR3 nucleotide sequence: TGTGCCAGTAGTATGCCTATTATGAATCAGCCCCAGCATTTT. Encoded protein: CASSMPIMNQPQHF.

This chain joins TRBV28 and TRBJ2-7; D tentatively reads TRBD1 or TRBD2 (6 bases each). The germline CDR1 and CDR2 sequences are MDHEN and SYDVKM. V lost 1 base to trimming and J lost 0 bases, with 13 bases between them. The CDR3 length is 16 residues. The CDR3 is CASSLSGGRISYEQYF. The CDR3 DNA is TGTGCCAGCAGTTTATCTGGGGGGCGGATCTCCTACGAGCAGTACTTC. Looking up the rest from reference TRBV28 and TRBJ2-7 gives the full variable domain: DVKVTQSSRYLVKRTGEKVFLECVQDMDHENMFWYRQDPGLGLRLIYFSYDVKMKEKGDIPEGYSVSREKKERFSLILESASTNQTSMYLCASSLSGGRISYEQYFGPGTRLTVT.

This clone appeared once. The chain employs TRBV6-5 and TRBJ2-7; 7 bases are shared with TRBD2. CDR1 is MNHEY, CDR2 SVGAGI, per germline. This CDR3 comprises 15 residues. V shed 0 bases, J shed 1 base, and the junction held 3 bases outside the gene matches. The CDR3 bases are TGTGCCAGCAGTTACTCGATGGGGGGGTCCTACGAGCAGTACTTC. Protein: CASSYSMGGSYEQYF.

The genes are TRBV7-8 and TRBJ2-1; 11 bases map to TRBD2. This CDR3 has 15 amino acids. With 6 bases clipped from V and 6 bases from J, the junction kept 7 bases outside the gene matches. Germline V gene lookup returns CDR1 SGHVS and CDR2 FQNEAQ. CDR3 loop: CASRVLAGARNEQFF. The CDR3 bases are TGTGCCAGCAGGGTACTAGCGGGAGCCCGCAATGAGCAGTTCTTC. The full variable domain, in which reference TRBV7-8 and TRBJ2-1 provide the parts outside the CDR3, is GAGVSQSPRYKVAKRGQDVALRCDPISGHVSLFWYQQALGQGPEFLTYFQNEAQLDKSGLPSDRFFAERPEGSVSTLKIQRTQQEDSAVYLCASRVLAGARNEQFFGPGTRLTVL.

A single count supports this clone. The V call is TRBV5-4, the J call TRBJ1-3, with D tentatively TRBD1 (5 bases). V gave up 2 bases and J gave up 8 bases, with 14 bases separating them. The length of the CDR3 is 14 residues. Germline lookup yields CDR1 SGHNT and CDR2 YYREEE (reference sequence). The CDR3 region has the DNA TGTGCCAGCAGCTTAGGTCCGCGAGGGGACACCATATATTTT. Amino acids: CASSLGPRGDTIYF.

The V and J genes are TRBV6-6 and TRBJ2-7, with TRBD1 identical over 7 bases. The CDR3 consists of 14 residues. J was trimmed by 3 bases and V by 2 bases; bases with no gene match: 4. Germline-derived CDR1 and CDR2 are MNHNY and SVGAGI (reference sequence). CDR3 region: CASSYMGQLYEQYF. CDR3 nucleotide sequence: TGTGCCAGCAGTTACATGGGACAGCTCTACGAGCAGTACTTC.

J is TRBJ1-2 and V is TRBV2; TRBD1 matches at 8 bases. The CDR3 is 12 residues long. Trimming cost V 8 bases and J 8 bases; bases outside gene matches: 7. CDR1 is SNHLY and CDR2 is FYNNEI in the germline V gene. CDR3 DNA sequence: TGTGCCAGCCAGCAGGGGGCTCGCGGCTACACCTTC. Translating gives CASQQGARGYTF.

The gene calls are TRBV2 and TRBJ2-7; TRBD1 matches 8 bases. CDR3 size: 15 residues. With V trimmed by 4 bases and J by 0 bases, 5 bases remained unmatched. The germline V gene has CDR1 SNHLY and CDR2 FYNNEI. CDR3 region: CASSGGQVFSYEQYF. Written as DNA, the CDR3 is TGTGCCAGCAGTGGGGGACAGGTGTTCTCCTACGAGCAGTACTTC. Full variable domain (remainder filled in from reference TRBV2 and TRBJ2-7): EPEVTQTPSHQVTQMGQEVILRCVPISNHLYFYWYRQILGQKVEFLVSFYNNEISEKSEIFDDQFSVERPDGSNFTLKIRSTKLEDSAMYFCASSGGQVFSYEQYFGPGTRLTVT.

The chain is built from TRBV11-3 and TRBJ2-1; 7 bases line up with TRBD1. This CDR3 has 16 residues. Germline CDR1 SGHNT, CDR2 YENEEA. Losses at the gene ends were 0 bases for V and 9 bases for J; bases not matched to a gene: 11. The CDR3 DNA follows: TGTGCCAGCAGCTTAGATCGGATTGAGGGGGCAGGTGAGCAGTTCTTC. It yields the protein CASSLDRIEGAGEQFF.